The 2 T cell receptor beta chains below were found in one sample sequenced in a study of early T cells in non-severe SARS-CoV-2 infection (dated by TCRdb to the early 2020s). The library was built by means of 5' RACE. Sequenced on a NextSeq 500. TCRdb redid the processing of the public reads, applying fastp at Q25 and MiXCR, and retained in-frame beta chains. Rows are combined by CDR3 protein, so each entry shows the most common genes and DNA. This sample holds tens of thousands of distinct CDR3 sequences; 10% were observed only once. Around 8% of the sample rests with the top ten. This sample comprised whole blood, obtained at baseline. The receptors originated from an adult who was a healthcare worker with PCR-confirmed SARS-CoV-2 infection or an uninfected control (not recorded which).

The rearrangement uses TRBV27 and TRBJ2-4, with D unclear. CDR1 MNHEY and CDR2 SMNVEV come from the germline V gene (reference sequence). Trimming pared 0 bases from V and 8 bases from J, leaving 8 bases between. This CDR3 comprises 13 residues. The CDR3 nucleotides read TGTGCCAGCAGTTTATCCGATAGAGACATTCAGTACTTC. Encoded protein: CASSLSDRDIQYF.

This CDR3 reads CASSSSSAITGELFF. CDR3 DNA sequence: TGTGCCAGCTCATCCTCTAGCGCTATCACCGGGGAGCTGTTTTTT. The chain employs TRBV18 and TRBJ2-2; TRBD2 might be the D (6 bases). Germline V gene sequence: CDR1 KGHSH, CDR2 LQKENI. Trimming pared 5 bases from V and 4 bases from J, leaving 14 bases between. CDR3 length: 15 residues.